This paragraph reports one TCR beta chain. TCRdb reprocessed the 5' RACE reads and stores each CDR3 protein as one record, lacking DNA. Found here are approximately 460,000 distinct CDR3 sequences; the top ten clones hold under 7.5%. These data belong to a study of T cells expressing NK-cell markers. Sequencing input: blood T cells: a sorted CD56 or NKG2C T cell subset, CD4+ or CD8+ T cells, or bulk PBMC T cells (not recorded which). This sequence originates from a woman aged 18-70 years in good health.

Here the CDR3 reads CSARGRANTGELFF. The chain recombines TRBV20-1 with TRBJ2-2. Germline V CDR1 and CDR2: DFQATT, SNEGSKA (reference sequence). The CDR3 has 14 amino acids.